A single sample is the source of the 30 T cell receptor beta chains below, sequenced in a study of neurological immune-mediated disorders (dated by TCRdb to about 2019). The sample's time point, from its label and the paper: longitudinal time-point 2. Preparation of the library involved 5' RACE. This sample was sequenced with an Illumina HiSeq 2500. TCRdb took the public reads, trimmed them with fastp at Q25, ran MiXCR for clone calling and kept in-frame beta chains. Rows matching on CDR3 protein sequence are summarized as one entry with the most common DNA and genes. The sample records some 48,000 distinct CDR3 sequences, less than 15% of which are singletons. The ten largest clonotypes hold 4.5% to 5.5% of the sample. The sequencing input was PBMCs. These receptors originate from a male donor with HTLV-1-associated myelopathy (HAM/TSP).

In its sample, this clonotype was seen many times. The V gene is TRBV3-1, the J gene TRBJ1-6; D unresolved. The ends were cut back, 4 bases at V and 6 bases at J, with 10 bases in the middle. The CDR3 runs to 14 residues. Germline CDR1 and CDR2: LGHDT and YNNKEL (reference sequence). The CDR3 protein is CASSLGHANSPLHF. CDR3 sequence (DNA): TGTGCCAGCAGCCTCGGGCACGCTAATTCACCCCTCCACTTT.

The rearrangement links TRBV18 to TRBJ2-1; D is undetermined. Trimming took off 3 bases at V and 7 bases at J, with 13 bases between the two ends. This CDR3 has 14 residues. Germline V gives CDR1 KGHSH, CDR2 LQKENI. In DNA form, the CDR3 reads TGTGCCAGCTCACCCCCTGGGGTTGGGAATGAGCAGTTCTTC. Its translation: CASSPPGVGNEQFF.

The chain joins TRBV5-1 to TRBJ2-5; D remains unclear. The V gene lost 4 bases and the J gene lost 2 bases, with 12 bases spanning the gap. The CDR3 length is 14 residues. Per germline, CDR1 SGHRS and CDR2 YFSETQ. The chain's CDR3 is CASSSGRGQETQYF. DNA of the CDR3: TGCGCCAGCAGCAGTGGGCGCGGTCAAGAGACCCAGTACTTC.

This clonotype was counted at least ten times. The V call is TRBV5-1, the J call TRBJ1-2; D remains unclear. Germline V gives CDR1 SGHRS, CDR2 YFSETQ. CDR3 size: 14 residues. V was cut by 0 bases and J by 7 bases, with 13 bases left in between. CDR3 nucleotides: TGCGCCAGCAGCTTGGAGATCGGTGGGGTTGGCTACACCTTC. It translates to CASSLEIGGVGYTF.

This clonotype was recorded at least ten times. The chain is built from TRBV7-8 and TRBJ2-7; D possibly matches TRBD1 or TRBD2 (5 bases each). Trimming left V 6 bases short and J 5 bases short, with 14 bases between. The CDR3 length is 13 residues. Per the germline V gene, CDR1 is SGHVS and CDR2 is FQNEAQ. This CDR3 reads CASRRKRGDEQYF. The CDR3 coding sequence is TGTGCCAGCAGAAGGAAGAGGGGTGACGAGCAGTACTTC.

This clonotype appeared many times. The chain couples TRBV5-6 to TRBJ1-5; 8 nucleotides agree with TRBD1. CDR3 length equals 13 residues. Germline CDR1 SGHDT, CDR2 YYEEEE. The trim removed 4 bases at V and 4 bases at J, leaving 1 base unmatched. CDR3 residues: CASSTGGNQPQHF. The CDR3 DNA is TGTGCCAGCAGCACAGGGGGGAATCAGCCCCAGCATTTT.

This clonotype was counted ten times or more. CDR3 DNA: TGCGCCAGCAGCGAGGGACAGGGGGCCTACCAAGAGACCCAGTACTTC. This codes for CASSEGQGAYQETQYF. The rearrangement joins TRBV5-1 to TRBJ2-5; 12 bases are a match to TRBD1. The CDR3 spans 16 residues. After removal of 4 bases from V and 0 bases from J, the junction contained 4 bases not matched to a gene. Germline V gene sequence: CDR1 SGHRS, CDR2 YFSETQ.

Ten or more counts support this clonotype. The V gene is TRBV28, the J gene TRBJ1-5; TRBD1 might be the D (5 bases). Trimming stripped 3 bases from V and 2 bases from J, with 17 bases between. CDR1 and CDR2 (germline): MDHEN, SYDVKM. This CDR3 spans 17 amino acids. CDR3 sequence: CASSFFFRGGGNQPQHF. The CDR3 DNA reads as TGTGCCAGCAGTTTCTTTTTTAGGGGCGGGGGCAATCAGCCCCAGCATTTT.

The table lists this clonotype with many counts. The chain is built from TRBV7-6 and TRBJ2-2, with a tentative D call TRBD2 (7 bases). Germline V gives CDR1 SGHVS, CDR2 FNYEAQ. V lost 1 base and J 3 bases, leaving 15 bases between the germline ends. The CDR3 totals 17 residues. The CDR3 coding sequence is TGTGCCAGCAGCTTAGAAGGGGGGGCTGCTGACACCGGGGAGCTGTTTTTT. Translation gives CASSLEGGAADTGELFF.

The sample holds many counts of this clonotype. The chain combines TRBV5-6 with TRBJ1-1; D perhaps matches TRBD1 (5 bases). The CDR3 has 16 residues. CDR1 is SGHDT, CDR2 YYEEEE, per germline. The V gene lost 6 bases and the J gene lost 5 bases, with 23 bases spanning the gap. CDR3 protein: CASNPRQGWGPTEAFF. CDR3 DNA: TGTGCCAGCAACCCTAGGCAGGGTTGGGGTCCGACTGAAGCTTTCTTT.

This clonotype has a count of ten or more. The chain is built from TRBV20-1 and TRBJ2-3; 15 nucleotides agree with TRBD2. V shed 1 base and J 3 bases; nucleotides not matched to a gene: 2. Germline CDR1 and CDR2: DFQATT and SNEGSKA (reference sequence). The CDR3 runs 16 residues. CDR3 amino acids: CSARAGTSGGTDTQYF. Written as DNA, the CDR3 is TGCAGTGCTAGAGCAGGGACTAGCGGGGGGACAGATACGCAGTATTTT.

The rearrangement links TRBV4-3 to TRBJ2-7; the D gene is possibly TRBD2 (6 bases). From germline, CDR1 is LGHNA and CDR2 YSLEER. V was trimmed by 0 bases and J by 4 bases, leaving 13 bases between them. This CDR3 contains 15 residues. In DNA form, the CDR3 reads TGCGCCAGCAGCCAAGATGGCACAGCGGGTTACGAGCAGTACTTC. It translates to CASSQDGTAGYEQYF.

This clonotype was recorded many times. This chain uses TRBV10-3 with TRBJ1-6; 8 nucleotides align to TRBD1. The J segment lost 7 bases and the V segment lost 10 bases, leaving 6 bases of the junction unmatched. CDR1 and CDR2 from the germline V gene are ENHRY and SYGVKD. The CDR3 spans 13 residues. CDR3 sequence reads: CASHRDRNSPLHF. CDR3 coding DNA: TGTGCCAGCCACCGGGACAGGAATTCACCCCTCCACTTT.

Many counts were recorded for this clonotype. The CDR3, as DNA: TGCGCCAGCAGCTTGTCGAATGAGCAGTTCTTC. Amino acid sequence: CASSLSNEQFF. The rearrangement uses TRBV5-1 and TRBJ2-1; D uncertain. Trimming pared 1 base from V and 7 bases from J, leaving 3 bases between. CDR3 size: 11 residues. Germline V gene data show CDR1 as SGHRS and CDR2 as YFSETQ.

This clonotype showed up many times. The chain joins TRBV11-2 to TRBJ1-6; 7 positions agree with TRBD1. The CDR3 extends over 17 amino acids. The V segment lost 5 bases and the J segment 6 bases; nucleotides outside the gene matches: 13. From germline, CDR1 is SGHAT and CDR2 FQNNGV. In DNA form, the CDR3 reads TGTGCCAGCAGCCCTAGGGGGCTAAACAGGGGTAATTCACCCCTCCACTTT. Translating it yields CASSPRGLNRGNSPLHF.

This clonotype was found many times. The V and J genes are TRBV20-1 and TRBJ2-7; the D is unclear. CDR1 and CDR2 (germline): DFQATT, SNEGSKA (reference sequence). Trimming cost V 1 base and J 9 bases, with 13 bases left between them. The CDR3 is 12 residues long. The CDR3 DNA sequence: TGCAGTGCTAGAGTGGCGTTAAAAGGGCAGTACTTC. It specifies CSARVALKGQYF.

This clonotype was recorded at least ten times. CDR3 DNA sequence: TGTGCCAGCAGTTTACGGGCGGGTACCTACGAGCAGTACTTC. Translating gives CASSLRAGTYEQYF. The chain has TRBV27 and TRBJ2-7, with a tentative D call TRBD2 (5 bases). V dropped 2 bases and J dropped 2 bases, with 10 bases sitting between them. The CDR3 consists of 14 residues. Germline V lookup: CDR1 MNHEY, CDR2 SMNVEV (reference sequence).

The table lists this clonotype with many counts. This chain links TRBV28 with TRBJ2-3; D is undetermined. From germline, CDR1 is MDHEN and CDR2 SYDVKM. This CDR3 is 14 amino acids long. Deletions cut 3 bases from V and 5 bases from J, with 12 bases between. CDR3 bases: TGTGCCAGCAGTTTCGCCCCTCCGGAAGATACGCAGTATTTT. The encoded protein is CASSFAPPEDTQYF.

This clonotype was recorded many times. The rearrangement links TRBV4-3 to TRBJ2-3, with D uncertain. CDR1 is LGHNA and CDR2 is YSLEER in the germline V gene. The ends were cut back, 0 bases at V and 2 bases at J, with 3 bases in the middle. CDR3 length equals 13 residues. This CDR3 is CASSQDITDTQYF. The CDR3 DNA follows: TGCGCCAGCAGCCAAGATATCACAGATACGCAGTATTTT.

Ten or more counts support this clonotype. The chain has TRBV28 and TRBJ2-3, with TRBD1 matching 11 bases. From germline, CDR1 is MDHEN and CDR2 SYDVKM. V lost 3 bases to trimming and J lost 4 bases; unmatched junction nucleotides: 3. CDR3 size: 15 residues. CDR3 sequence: CASSFGTGGPDTQYF. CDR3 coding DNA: TGTGCCAGCAGTTTCGGGACAGGGGGACCAGATACGCAGTATTTT.

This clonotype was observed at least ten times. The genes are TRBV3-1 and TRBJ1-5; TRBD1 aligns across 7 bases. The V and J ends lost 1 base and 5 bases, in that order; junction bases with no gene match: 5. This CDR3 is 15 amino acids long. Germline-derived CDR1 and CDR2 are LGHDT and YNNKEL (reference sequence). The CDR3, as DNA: TGTGCCAGCAGCCAAGGGCCAGGGGGGTATCAGCCCCAGCATTTT. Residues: CASSQGPGGYQPQHF.

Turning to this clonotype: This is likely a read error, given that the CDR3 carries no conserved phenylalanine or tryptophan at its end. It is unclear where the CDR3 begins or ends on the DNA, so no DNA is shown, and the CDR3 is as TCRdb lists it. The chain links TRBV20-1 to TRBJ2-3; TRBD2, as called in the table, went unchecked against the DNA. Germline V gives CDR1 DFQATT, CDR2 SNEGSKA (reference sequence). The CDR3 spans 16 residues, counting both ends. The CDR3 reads CSARAGTSGGTDTQDL.

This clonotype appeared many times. The CDR3 nucleotides are TGCAGTGCTAGAGGGATTCAGGCGAGTCCCTACGAGCAGTACTTC. Its translation is CSARGIQASPYEQYF. The chain has TRBV20-1 and TRBJ2-7; D is unresolved. This CDR3 is 15 amino acids long. The V end lost 1 base, the J end lost 2 bases, and 15 bases lay between the germline ends. Germline V gives CDR1 DFQATT, CDR2 SNEGSKA (reference sequence).

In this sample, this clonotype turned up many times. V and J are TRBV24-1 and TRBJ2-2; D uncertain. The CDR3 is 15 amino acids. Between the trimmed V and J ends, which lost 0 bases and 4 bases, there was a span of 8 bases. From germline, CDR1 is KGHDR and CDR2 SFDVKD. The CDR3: CATSDLNLGTGELFF. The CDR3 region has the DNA TGTGCCACCAGTGATTTGAACTTAGGCACCGGGGAGCTGTTTTTT.

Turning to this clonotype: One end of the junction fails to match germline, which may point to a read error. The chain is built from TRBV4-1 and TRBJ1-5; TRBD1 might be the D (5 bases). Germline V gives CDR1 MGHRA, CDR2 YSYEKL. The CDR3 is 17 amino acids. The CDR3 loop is CASSQGGQGLINQSQHF. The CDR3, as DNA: TGCGCCAGCAGCCAAGGTGGGCAGGGTCTAATCAATCAGTCCCAGCATTTT.

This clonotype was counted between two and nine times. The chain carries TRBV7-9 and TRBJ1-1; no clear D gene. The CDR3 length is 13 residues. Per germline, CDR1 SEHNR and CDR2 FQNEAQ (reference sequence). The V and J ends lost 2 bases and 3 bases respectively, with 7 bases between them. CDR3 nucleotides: TGTGCCAGCAGCTTACGGTCCGACACTGAAGCTTTCTTT. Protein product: CASSLRSDTEAFF.

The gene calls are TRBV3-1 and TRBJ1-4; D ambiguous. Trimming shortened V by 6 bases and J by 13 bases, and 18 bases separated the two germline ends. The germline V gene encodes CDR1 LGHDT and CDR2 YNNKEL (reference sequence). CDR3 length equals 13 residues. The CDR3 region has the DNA TGTGCCAGCAGGGACGAGATTGACGGTCGACTGTTTTTT. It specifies CASRDEIDGRLFF.

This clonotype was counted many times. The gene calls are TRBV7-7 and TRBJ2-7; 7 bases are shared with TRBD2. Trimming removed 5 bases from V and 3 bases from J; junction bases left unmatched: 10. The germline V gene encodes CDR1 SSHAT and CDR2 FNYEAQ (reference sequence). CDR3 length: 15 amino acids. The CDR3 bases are TGTGCCAGCAGCGAGGGGCCCCGGGGGGTCTACGAGCAGTACTTC. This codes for CASSEGPRGVYEQYF.

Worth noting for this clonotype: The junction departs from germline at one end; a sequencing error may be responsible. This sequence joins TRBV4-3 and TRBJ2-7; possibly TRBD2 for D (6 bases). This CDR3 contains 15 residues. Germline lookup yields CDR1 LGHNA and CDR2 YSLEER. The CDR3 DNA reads TGCGCCAGCATCCAAGGGGCGGGGAGCTCCTACGATCAGTACTTC. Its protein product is CASIQGAGSSYDQYF.

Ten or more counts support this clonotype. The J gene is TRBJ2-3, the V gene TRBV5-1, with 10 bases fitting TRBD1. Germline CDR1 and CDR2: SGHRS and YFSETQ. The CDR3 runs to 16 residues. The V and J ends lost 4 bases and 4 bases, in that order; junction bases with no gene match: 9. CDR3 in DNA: TGCGCCAGCAGCCCGGGGGACAGGGGCTCGGCAGATACGCAGTATTTT. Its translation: CASSPGDRGSADTQYF.